This is a list of T cell receptor beta chains from one sample in a study of CD8+ T cells in alopecia areata. Produced via immunoSEQ multiplex PCR; TCRdb's table is partial and in-frame only. Of about 76,000 clones detected, 29% appear once; the ten largest clones hold 14% to 15%. Source: CD8+ T cells sorted from blood, taken at week 4, from a patient treated with tofacitinib. These receptors originate from a human donor with alopecia areata. Each CDR3 is given with its conserved first and last residue. Fields, in order: V gene, J gene, clone size, D gene, CDR3 DNA, CDR3 protein. A D gene is named only where the DNA matches it firmly. Not every row has a clone size; where given, it reads once, few, many or a size class.

v_gene: TRBV30
j_gene: TRBJ1-1
abundance: -
d_gene: -
CDR3nt: TGTGCCTGGAGTCCCTTGATTGAGGCATTCAGCACTGAAGCTTTCTTT
CDR3aa: CAWSPLIEAFSTEAFF

v_gene: TRBV29-1
j_gene: TRBJ2-3
abundance: few
d_gene: TRBD2
CDR3nt: TGCAGCGTTGAGTCGGCGGGAGGCACAGATACGCAGTATTTT
CDR3aa: CSVESAGGTDTQYF

v_gene: TRBV11-1
j_gene: TRBJ1-2
abundance: many
d_gene: -
CDR3nt: TGTGCCAGCAGCCCGTTAGGATACTACGGCTACACCTTC
CDR3aa: CASSPLGYYGYTF

v_gene: TRBV28
j_gene: TRBJ2-1
abundance: few
d_gene: TRBD1
CDR3nt: TGTGCCAGCAGTACAGGGGAACAACACAATGAGCAGTTCTTC
CDR3aa: CASSTGEQHNEQFF

v_gene: TRBV30
j_gene: TRBJ2-7
abundance: -
d_gene: TRBD1
CDR3nt: TGTGCCTGGAGTATAGACAGGGGCGACGAGCAGTACTTC
CDR3aa: CAWSIDRGDEQYF

v_gene: TRBV6-4
j_gene: TRBJ2-3
abundance: few
d_gene: -
CDR3nt: TGTGCCAGCAGTCCCCTAGCGTCACGAATCACAGATACGCAGTATTTT
CDR3aa: CASSPLASRITDTQYF

v_gene: TRBV5-1
j_gene: TRBJ2-2
abundance: -
d_gene: -
CDR3nt: TGCGCCAGCAGCTGGGAGCGAGCTTCCGGGGAGCTGTTTTTT
CDR3aa: CASSWERASGELFF

v_gene: TRBV27
j_gene: TRBJ2-2
abundance: -
d_gene: TRBD2
CDR3nt: TGTGCCACGGGGGGCGGGGAGCTGTTTTTT
CDR3aa: CATGGGELFF

v_gene: TRBV19
j_gene: TRBJ1-1
abundance: -
d_gene: -
CDR3nt: TGTGCCAGTCTCGATCGAGGGTTGGGCACTGAAGCTTTCTTT
CDR3aa: CASLDRGLGTEAFF

v_gene: TRBV30
j_gene: TRBJ1-3
abundance: few
d_gene: -
CDR3nt: TGTGCCTGGAGTCTCCGGGACCTAAACACCATATATTTT
CDR3aa: CAWSLRDLNTIYF

v_gene: TRBV6-6
j_gene: TRBJ2-3
abundance: -
d_gene: -
CDR3nt: TGTGCCAGCATCGGAGATACGCAGTATTTT
CDR3aa: CASIGDTQYF

v_gene: TRBV29-1
j_gene: TRBJ2-1
abundance: few
d_gene: -
CDR3nt: TGCAGCGTGCTCGGGGGTCAACGAGGTGAGCAGTTCTTC
CDR3aa: CSVLGGQRGEQFF

v_gene: TRBV21-1
j_gene: TRBJ2-5
abundance: -
d_gene: -
CDR3nt: TGTGCCAGCAGCAAAGTGAGCAGATCCGGGGAGACCCAGTACTTC
CDR3aa: CASSKVSRSGETQYF

v_gene: TRBV7-8
j_gene: TRBJ2-5
abundance: -
d_gene: TRBD1
CDR3nt: TGTGCCAGCAGCAAGACCGGGACAGGGGCTCAAGACCAGTACTTC
CDR3aa: CASSKTGTGAQDQYF

v_gene: TRBV15
j_gene: TRBJ2-5
abundance: -
d_gene: -
CDR3nt: TGTGCCACCAGCACAGGGGTGAGGGAGACCCAGTACTTC
CDR3aa: CATSTGVRETQYF

v_gene: TRBV11-2
j_gene: TRBJ2-3
abundance: -
d_gene: -
CDR3nt: TGTGCCAGCAGCCCGGGGGCTACGCAGTATTTT
CDR3aa: CASSPGATQYF

v_gene: TRBV4-1
j_gene: TRBJ1-4
abundance: -
d_gene: TRBD1
CDR3nt: TGCGCCAGCAGCCGGTTAATGGGAGGGGGCAATGAAAAACTGTTTTTT
CDR3aa: CASSRLMGGGNEKLFF

v_gene: TRBV7-9
j_gene: TRBJ1-2
abundance: -
d_gene: TRBD1
CDR3nt: TGTGCCAGCAGCTTGCAGGGGGAGGATGGCTACACCTTC
CDR3aa: CASSLQGEDGYTF

v_gene: TRBV7-8
j_gene: TRBJ2-2
abundance: few
d_gene: -
CDR3nt: TGTGCCAGCATCGTAGACGGGGAGCTGTTTTTT
CDR3aa: CASIVDGELFF

v_gene: TRBV30
j_gene: TRBJ1-1
abundance: few
d_gene: TRBD1
CDR3nt: TGTGCCTGGAGTGAAGACAGGGAAACTGAAGCTTTCTTT
CDR3aa: CAWSEDRETEAFF

v_gene: TRBV5-1
j_gene: TRBJ2-7
abundance: -
d_gene: TRBD2
CDR3nt: TGCGCCAGCAGCTTGGCCGGGAGCGGGGGAGACGAGCAGTACTTC
CDR3aa: CASSLAGSGGDEQYF

v_gene: TRBV5-6
j_gene: TRBJ2-5
abundance: -
d_gene: -
CDR3nt: TGTGCCAGCAGCTTGAGACTAGATCGGAAGACCCAGTACTTC
CDR3aa: CASSLRLDRKTQYF

v_gene: TRBV29-1
j_gene: TRBJ2-1
abundance: few
d_gene: TRBD1
CDR3nt: TGCAGCGTCCGGGACAGGGATTACAATGAGCAGTTCTTC
CDR3aa: CSVRDRDYNEQFF

v_gene: TRBV29-1
j_gene: TRBJ2-1
abundance: few
d_gene: TRBD2
CDR3nt: TGCAGCGTTGGAGGTCTAGCGGTAAATGAGCAGTTCTTC
CDR3aa: CSVGGLAVNEQFF

v_gene: TRBV4-1
j_gene: TRBJ2-7
abundance: -
d_gene: -
CDR3nt: TGCGCCAGCAGCCAAGGGGGCCTCTACGAGCAGTACTTC
CDR3aa: CASSQGGLYEQYF

v_gene: TRBV10-2
j_gene: TRBJ2-7
abundance: few
d_gene: -
CDR3nt: TGCGCCAGCAGTTGGCAGGGCCACGAGCAGTACTTC
CDR3aa: CASSWQGHEQYF

v_gene: TRBV29-1
j_gene: TRBJ2-7
abundance: -
d_gene: -
CDR3nt: TGCAGCGTTGGGGTAGCGGAAAACTACGAGCAGTACTTC
CDR3aa: CSVGVAENYEQYF

v_gene: TRBV15
j_gene: TRBJ2-2
abundance: -
d_gene: -
CDR3nt: TGTGCCACCAGCAGAGGACAGGAGACGAACACCGGGGAGCTGTTTTTT
CDR3aa: CATSRGQETNTGELFF

v_gene: TRBV19
j_gene: TRBJ2-1
abundance: few
d_gene: -
CDR3nt: TGTGCCAGTAGTATGTTTGCAGGGATGGATGAGCAGTTCTTC
CDR3aa: CASSMFAGMDEQFF

v_gene: TRBV25-1
j_gene: TRBJ2-7
abundance: few
d_gene: TRBD2
CDR3nt: TGTGCCAGCAGTGAGGTACAGGCGGGAGCATCCTACGAGCAGTACTTC
CDR3aa: CASSEVQAGASYEQYF

v_gene: TRBV7-8
j_gene: TRBJ2-2
abundance: few
d_gene: -
CDR3nt: TGTGCCAGCCCTGCCTCGGGGCTCACCGGGGAGCTGTTTTTT
CDR3aa: CASPASGLTGELFF